The rows below give T cell receptor beta chains drawn from one sample of a study of shared clonotypes between healthy human individuals. TCRdb keeps only in-frame clones here, not all; method: immunoSEQ multiplex PCR. Of some 2.1 million clones listed, around 93% are singletons. Sample: naive CD8+ T cells from PBMCs. Every receptor here comes from a young man in good health. Some clones in this sample may be carry-over from other donors' samples. Each CDR3 is given with its conserved first and last residue. Each record gives: V gene, CDR3 protein.

TRBV7-9,CASSFSADSYEQYF
TRBV28,CASSLVQDQETQYF
TRBV9,CASSVSTGEKLFF
TRBV15,CATSRDLGGTEAFF
TRBV7-9,CASIPWANNEQFF
TRBV2,CASSPRTSGIEQYF
TRBV10-3,CAISESAGTNEKLFF
TRBV19,CASSIWGKETQYF
TRBV7-8,CASSSAGTANQPQHF
TRBV7-9,CASELAGVGSYEQYF
TRBV15,CATSREWAGGLSYNEQFF
TRBV27,CASSPAGLFSYEQYF
TRBV4-2,CASSQDPDSYEQYF
TRBV4-2,CASSQTLPGQGRYEQYF
TRBV9,CASTSRQGNTGELFF
TRBV5-6,CASSPTGLGGPDTQYF
TRBV5-1,CASSLGDREETDTQYF
TRBV19,CASSPGSMQFF
TRBV7-8,CASSSKTSGNEQYF
TRBV28,CASSLSGNSYEQYF
TRBV25-1,CASSELDRGLQETQYF
TRBV4-3,CASSRRLAGEEYWGNEQFF
TRBV27,CASSFNRGDQPQHF
TRBV6-5,CASKGGIPGLGEQYF
TRBV10-2,CASSQGFATNEKLFF
TRBV27,CASSRRADYEQYF
TRBV25-1,CASSQFWREATDTQYF
TRBV5-6,CASSLIEYYNEQFF
TRBV7-9,CASSLVGTGVYEQYF
TRBV19,CASSPDRGLYNEQYF
TRBV6-5,CASSSHNHHLF
TRBV5-8,CASSLGTGDWQPQHF
TRBV27,CASSFSGSYNEQFF
TRBV27,CASSPLGSTEAFF
TRBV12-5,CASVGSTDTQYF
TRBV28,CASSFPGTAAYEQYF
TRBV15,CATSRRGHTGELFF
TRBV6-1,CASSDHHSNQPQHF
TRBV27,CASKTTGGGSYNEQFF
TRBV27,CASSFFPGLEGSNNEQFF
TRBV7-9,CASSKAAGNGYTF
TRBV2,CASRDLWATPSGNTIYF
TRBV19,CASSIFSSYNEQFF
TRBV27,CASSLYFGANEQFF
TRBV5-4,CASSLAGEGINYGYTF